This T cell receptor (beta chain) was recovered during a study of shared clonotypes between healthy human individuals. Comments on this clone: Antigen: not known.

Unmatched junction bases numbered 16, after V lost 4 bases and J lost 0 bases. The CDR3 spans 19 residues. Per the germline V gene, CDR1 is MNHNS and CDR2 is SASEGT. Assay: immunoSEQ multiplex PCR; the TCRdb copy retains only in-frame clones and omits some. The data show roughly 1 million clones, about 77% seen once. Study observations and caveats: Naive subsets generally had larger estimated richness than memory subsets.

This chain uses TRBV6-1 with TRBJ2-7; 9 bases line up with TRBD2. This clonotype was sampled from a man younger than 35 in good health. The sequenced sample was memory CD4+ T cells sorted from blood. Documented subset: CD45RA-negative fraction. The CDR3 loop reads CASSGKTGAGGTSSYEQYF. DNA of the CDR3: TGTGCCAGCAGTGGAAAAACAGGAGCGGGAGGAACGAGCTCCTACGAGCAGTACTTC.